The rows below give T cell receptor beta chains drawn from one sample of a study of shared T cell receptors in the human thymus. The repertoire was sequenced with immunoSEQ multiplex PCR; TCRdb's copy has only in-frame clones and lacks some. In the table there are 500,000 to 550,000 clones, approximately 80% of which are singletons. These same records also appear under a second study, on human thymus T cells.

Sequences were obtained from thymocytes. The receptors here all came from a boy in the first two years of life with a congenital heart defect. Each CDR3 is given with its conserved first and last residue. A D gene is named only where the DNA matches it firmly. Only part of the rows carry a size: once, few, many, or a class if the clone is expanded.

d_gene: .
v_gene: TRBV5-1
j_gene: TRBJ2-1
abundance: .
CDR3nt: TGCGCCAGCAGCTACAGCCCGGGGGGCGGACGTACTGATGAGCAGTTCTTC
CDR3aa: CASSYSPGGGRTDEQFF

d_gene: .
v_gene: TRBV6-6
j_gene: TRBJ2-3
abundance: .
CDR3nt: TGTGCCAGCAGTTACTCGAGGGGGACAGATACGCAGTATTTT
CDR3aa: CASSYSRGTDTQYF

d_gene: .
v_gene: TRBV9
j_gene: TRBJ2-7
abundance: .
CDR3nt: TGTGCCAGCAGCGTCGGGTGGTACTACGAGCAGTACTTC
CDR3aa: CASSVGWYYEQYF

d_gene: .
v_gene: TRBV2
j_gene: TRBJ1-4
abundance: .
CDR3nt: TGTGCCAGCAGGGCCAGGGTTCAACTGTTTTTT
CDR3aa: CASRARVQLFF

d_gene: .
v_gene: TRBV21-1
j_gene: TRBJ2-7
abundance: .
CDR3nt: TGTGCCAGCAGCAACCCCGGGACAGGATGTTCCTACGAGCAGTACTTC
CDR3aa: CASSNPGTGCSYEQYF

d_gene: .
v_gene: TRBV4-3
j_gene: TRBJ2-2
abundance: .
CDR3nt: TGCGCCAGCAGCCATAGGCAACGGCTGGGGCGGCCCGGGGAGCTGTTTTTT
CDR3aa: CASSHRQRLGRPGELFF

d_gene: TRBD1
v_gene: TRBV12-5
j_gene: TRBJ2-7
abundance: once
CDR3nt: TGTGCTAGTGGTTTGACTAGGACAGGGGGCCCCGGGGGGAGCTCCTACGAGCAGTACTTC
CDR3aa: CASGLTRTGGPGGSSYEQYF

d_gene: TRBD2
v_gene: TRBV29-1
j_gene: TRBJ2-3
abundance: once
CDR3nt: TGCAGCGTACGAACGCTAGCGGGACAACACCAAGGCACAGATACGCAGTATTTT
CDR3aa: CSVRTLAGQHQGTDTQYF

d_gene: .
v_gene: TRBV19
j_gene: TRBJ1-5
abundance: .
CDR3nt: TGTGCCAGTAGTTCAGGGGATGGGGATCAGCCCCAGCATTTT
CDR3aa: CASSSGDGDQPQHF

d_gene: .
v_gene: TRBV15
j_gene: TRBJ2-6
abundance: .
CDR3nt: TGTGCCACCAGCAGAGAAAAGTGGCCAGGGGACCCTGGGGCCAACGTCCTGACTTTC
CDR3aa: CATSREKWPGDPGANVLTF

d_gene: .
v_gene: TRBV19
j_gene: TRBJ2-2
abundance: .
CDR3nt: TGTGCCAGTAGGAAATCCCCCCCCTTTTGGCAGGTGCCCGACACCGGGGAGCTGTTTTTT
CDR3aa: CASRKSPPFWQVPDTGELFF

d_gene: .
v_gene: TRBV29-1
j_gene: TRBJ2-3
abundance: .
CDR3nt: TGCAGCGTTGAAGTTTGTGGGGGTGTGGCGGGGAAGGTGTCTAGCACAGATACGCAGTATTTT
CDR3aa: CSVEVCGGVAGKVSSTDTQYF

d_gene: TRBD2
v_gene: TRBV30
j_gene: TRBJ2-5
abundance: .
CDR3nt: TGTGCCTGGAGTGCAGCCCCCAGTGGGAGGGCCTTTGTAGAGACCCAGTACTTC
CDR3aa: CAWSAAPSGRAFVETQYF

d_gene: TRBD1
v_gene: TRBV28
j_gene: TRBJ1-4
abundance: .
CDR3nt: TGTGCCAGCAGTTTGGGACAGGGGGGCCCTGAAAAACTGTTTTTT
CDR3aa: CASSLGQGGPEKLFF

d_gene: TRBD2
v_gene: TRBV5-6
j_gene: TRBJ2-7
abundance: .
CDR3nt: TGTGCCAGCAGTTCACCGGGGGGGTGGGGAAGAACCTACGAGCAGTACTTC
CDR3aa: CASSSPGGWGRTYEQYF

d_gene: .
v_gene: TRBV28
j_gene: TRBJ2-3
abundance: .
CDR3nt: TGTGCCAGCAGCTCGCCACGATCCATGGTCCGGGATACGCAGTATTTT
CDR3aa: CASSSPRSMVRDTQYF